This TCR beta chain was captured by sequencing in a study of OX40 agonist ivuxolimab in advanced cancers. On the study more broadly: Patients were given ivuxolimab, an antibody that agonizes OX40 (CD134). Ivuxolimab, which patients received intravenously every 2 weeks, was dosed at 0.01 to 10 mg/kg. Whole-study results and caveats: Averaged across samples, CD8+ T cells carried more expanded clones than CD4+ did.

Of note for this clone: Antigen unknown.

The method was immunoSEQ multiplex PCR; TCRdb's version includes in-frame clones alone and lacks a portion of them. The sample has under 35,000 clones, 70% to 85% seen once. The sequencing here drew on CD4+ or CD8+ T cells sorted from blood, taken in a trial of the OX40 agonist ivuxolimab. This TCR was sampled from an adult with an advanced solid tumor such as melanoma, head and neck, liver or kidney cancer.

CDR3 protein: CASSLKPVGYGYTF. CDR3 nucleotide sequence: TGCGCCAGCAGCTTGAAGCCGGTGGGCTATGGCTACACCTTC. This chain links TRBV5-1 with TRBJ1-2; no definite D call. V dropped 1 base and J dropped 4 bases, with 11 bases sitting between them. CDR1 is SGHRS, CDR2 YFSETQ, per germline. The CDR3 runs to 14 residues.